Following are 6 T cell receptor beta chains from one sample sequenced in a study of cytomegalovirus exposure and HLA in healthy donors. In the PCR, 60 Vbeta and 13 Jbeta primers were used. Assay used: immunoSEQ multiplex PCR; TCRdb lists only in-frame clones, some missing. The sample yields about 82,000 clones, around 77% seen once. Source material: PBMCs. These receptors originate from a man over 45 in good health and CMV-seronegative.

The chain combines TRBV2 with TRBJ2-1; 9 bases agree with TRBD1. V shed 5 bases and J 12 bases; nucleotides not matched to a gene: 11. Looked up from germline, CDR1 is SNHLY and CDR2 is FYNNEI. There are 14 residues in the CDR3. DNA for the CDR3: TGTGCCAGCAGTCAGGGACAGGGATTATCAACGCAGTTCTTC. The encoded protein is CASSQGQGLSTQFF.

The gene calls are TRBV12-2 and TRBJ2-1; TRBD2, the table's D call, lacks a check against the DNA. TRBV12-2 is assigned pseudogene status. This CDR3 comprises 12 residues. Written as DNA, the CDR3 is TGTGCAAGTCGCCCGGGGGGCGATGAGCAGTTCTTC. It specifies CASRPGGDEQFF.

This chain links TRBV11-2 with TRBJ2-4, with a tentative D call TRBD1 (6 bases). Looked up from germline, CDR1 is SGHAT and CDR2 is FQNNGV. The V gene lost 4 bases and the J gene lost 0 bases, with 10 bases spanning the gap. This CDR3 has 15 residues. CDR3 region: CASSSRTVAKNIQYF. The DNA for the CDR3 is TGTGCCAGCAGCTCCCGGACAGTAGCCAAAAACATTCAGTACTTC. Variable domain in full (rest from reference TRBV11-2 and TRBJ2-4): EAGVAQSPRYKIIEKRQSVAFWCNPISGHATLYWYQQILGQGPKLLIQFQNNGVVDDSQLPKDRFSAERLKGVDSTLKIQPAKLEDSAVYLCASSSRTVAKNIQYFGAGTRLSVL.

This chain connects TRBV6-1 to TRBJ1-6, with 8 nucleotides matching TRBD1. The CDR3 totals 14 residues. The V gene's germline CDR1 is MNHNS and CDR2 SASEGT. J was trimmed by 10 bases and V by 7 bases; bases with no gene match: 9. CDR3 bases: TGTGCCAGCATCCCCGACAGGGGAACATCACCCCTCCACTTT. Translating it yields CASIPDRGTSPLHF.

This clone was found a few times. The V call is TRBV11-1, the J call TRBJ1-4; D remains unclear. Germline CDR1 SGHAT, CDR2 FQDESV (reference sequence). Between the trimmed V and J ends, which lost 1 base and 0 bases, there was a span of 6 bases. This CDR3 is 15 amino acids long. The CDR3 reads CASSLVGATNEKLFF. DNA of the CDR3: TGTGCCAGCAGCTTAGTCGGGGCAACTAATGAAAAACTGTTTTTT.

This clone showed up just a few times. The chain uses TRBV4-3 and TRBJ1-4, with D possibly being TRBD1 (5 bases). Germline CDR1 reads LGHNA; CDR2 reads YSLEER. This CDR3 is 15 amino acids long. Trimming pared 0 bases from V and 10 bases from J, leaving 15 bases between. CDR3 nucleotides: TGCGCCAGCAGCCAAGATGTAGGGGCCGCCGGAAAACTGTTTTTT. This translates into CASSQDVGAAGKLFF.